This note documents a single TCR beta chain sequence. The data originate from a study of blood T cell repertoires in COVID-19. The CDR3 consists of 15 residues. Germline values: CDR1 MGHRA, CDR2 YSYEKL. With V trimmed by 5 bases and J by 4 bases, 6 bases remained unmatched. This table comes from immunoSEQ multiplex PCR, and its TCRdb copy is limited to in-frame clones, with some not included. The data contain more than 400,000 clones, about 85% of them singletons. The chain uses TRBV4-1 and TRBJ2-7; 12 bases agree with TRBD2. The clonotype was recovered from a woman in her late teens or twenties who had recovered from COVID-19. Sequencing was carried out using PBMCs or T cells enriched from blood (not recorded which). For the CDR3, the DNA is TGCGCCAGCAGCTTACGACTAGCGGGGGAATACGAGCAGTACTTC. Translating it yields CASSLRLAGEYEQYF.